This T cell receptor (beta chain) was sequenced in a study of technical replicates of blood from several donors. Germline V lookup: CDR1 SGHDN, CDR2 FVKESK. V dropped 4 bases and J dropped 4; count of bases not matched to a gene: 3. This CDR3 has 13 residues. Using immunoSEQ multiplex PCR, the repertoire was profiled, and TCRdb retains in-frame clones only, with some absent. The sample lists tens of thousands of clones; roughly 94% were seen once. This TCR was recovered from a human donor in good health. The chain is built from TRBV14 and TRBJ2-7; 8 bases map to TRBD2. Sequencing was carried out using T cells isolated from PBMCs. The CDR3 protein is CASSPGRGYEQYF. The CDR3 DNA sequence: TGTGCCAGCAGCCCCGGGAGGGGGTACGAGCAGTACTTC.